The rows below give T cell receptor beta chains drawn from one sample of a study of beta chain features in type 1 diabetes. Produced via immunoSEQ multiplex PCR; TCRdb's table is partial and in-frame only. The repertoire consists of some 290,000 clones, with roughly an eighth occurring once and the leading ten covering 0.017%. Specimen: naive CD4+ T cells from blood. The receptors stem from a man aged 25 to 40 with type 1 diabetes. The CDR3 runs from the conserved cysteine through the conserved F or W. Each record gives: CDR3 DNA, CDR3 protein, clone size, J gene, D gene, V gene. D genes are given only for firm matches. The size of a clone is reported for some rows only, either as once, few or many, or as a class for expanded clones.

TGCGCCAGCAGTCAATCGAGATTGTCGAAGCCAGGGGGTTGCTACGAGCAGTACTTC,CASSQSRLSKPGGCYEQYF,-,TRBJ2-7,TRBD1,TRBV23-1
TGTGCCTGGAAGTGGCCTAGCGGAGAGACCCAGTACTTC,CAWKWPSGETQYF,-,TRBJ2-5,TRBD2,TRBV30
TGTGCCAGCAGGACAGGTTGGATCTATGGCTACACCTTC,CASRTGWIYGYTF,few,TRBJ1-2,-,TRBV28
TGTGCCAGCAGCGCTAGCGGGAGGGGTACTGGTGAGCAGTTCTTC,CASSASGRGTGEQFF,few,TRBJ2-1,TRBD2,TRBV28
TGTGCCAGCCGACAGGGATACAATCAGCCCCAGCATTTT,CASRQGYNQPQHF,few,TRBJ1-5,TRBD1,TRBV28
TGTGCCATCAGTGCGAATCGGGGGGCTCTAACAGCGTACACCATATATTTT,CAISANRGALTAYTIYF,few,TRBJ1-3,-,TRBV10-3
TGCAGTTCTGCGGAGAACACTGAAGCTTTCTTT,CSSAENTEAFF,-,TRBJ1-1,-,TRBV20-1
TGTGCCAGCAGCAGCCGGCGGGGACGGAACCCCTACAATGAGCAGTTCTTC,CASSSRRGRNPYNEQFF,few,TRBJ2-1,-,TRBV5-6
TGTGCCAGCAGTCCAAATGCGGACTCCTACGAGCAGTACTTC,CASSPNADSYEQYF,-,TRBJ2-7,-,TRBV27
TGTGCCAGCTCAAGGACAGTTATGAACACTGAAGCTTTCTTT,CASSRTVMNTEAFF,few,TRBJ1-1,-,TRBV18
TGTGCCAGCAGGGCCCCGTCAAACTACGAGCAGTACTTC,CASRAPSNYEQYF,-,TRBJ2-7,-,TRBV6-1
TGTGCCAGCTCACCACCGGGAGGAGAGACCCAGTACTTC,CASSPPGGETQYF,few,TRBJ2-5,-,TRBV18
TGTGCCAGCAGCCCACAGGGAATGGTCGAGCAGTACTTC,CASSPQGMVEQYF,-,TRBJ2-7,-,TRBV7-9
TGTGCCAGCAGCCGACAGGGAGAGGAGCAGTACTTC,CASSRQGEEQYF,few,TRBJ2-7,TRBD1,TRBV5-4
TGTGCCAGCAGTGCAGGGTCCTACGAGCAGTACTTC,CASSAGSYEQYF,few,TRBJ2-7,-,TRBV28
TGCGCCAGCAGCCAAGACTTAGGGCAGGGCTACGAGCAGTACTTC,CASSQDLGQGYEQYF,-,TRBJ2-7,-,TRBV4-3
TGCAGCGTGGCCGGAAGAAGCTGGGGCGTCCAAGAGACCCAGTACTTC,CSVAGRSWGVQETQYF,few,TRBJ2-5,-,TRBV29-1
TGTGCCTGGAGTACTAGCGGGCTGAATGAGCAGTTCTTC,CAWSTSGLNEQFF,few,TRBJ2-1,TRBD2,TRBV30
TGTGCCAGCAGCTTTGGGGTCGGAGGAGCTTTCTTT,CASSFGVGGAFF,-,TRBJ1-1,-,TRBV5-8
TGCGCCAGCAGCGTAGGGACACCCTCGTCTGGGGCCAACGTCCTGACTTTC,CASSVGTPSSGANVLTF,-,TRBJ2-6,-,TRBV4-3
TGTGCCAGCAGCCAAAGCATATCTGGGGCCAACGTCCTGACTTTC,CASSQSISGANVLTF,-,TRBJ2-6,-,TRBV5-4
TGCGCCAGCAGCCCCCAAGACAGAGCCCTCGACCTCGAGCAGTACTTC,CASSPQDRALDLEQYF,-,TRBJ2-7,-,TRBV5-1
TGTGCCAGCAGCTTAGGCGGCTCCCTGGCCAACGTCCTGACTTTC,CASSLGGSLANVLTF,few,TRBJ2-6,-,TRBV7-9
TGTGCCAGCTCATTCGGACAGGGCTACAATGAGCAGTTCTTC,CASSFGQGYNEQFF,-,TRBJ2-1,TRBD1,TRBV18
TGTGCCAGCAGTGGTGGACCACAAGCACAGGCGCGCTACACCTTC,CASSGGPQAQARYTF,-,TRBJ1-2,-,TRBV2
TGTGCCAGCAGCTTAACTAGCGGGTACAATGAGCAGTTCTTC,CASSLTSGYNEQFF,few,TRBJ2-1,TRBD2,TRBV5-4
TGCGCCAGCAGCCCGCTTACTAGCGGACCTTCCTACGAGCAGTACTTC,CASSPLTSGPSYEQYF,-,TRBJ2-7,TRBD2,TRBV5-1
TGTGCCAGCAGCCAAGGCTTGGAGCAATCCTACGAGCAGTACTTC,CASSQGLEQSYEQYF,-,TRBJ2-7,-,TRBV4-2
TGTGCCGCGGAAGCGGGGCCCTCTGATACGCAGTATTTT,CAAEAGPSDTQYF,-,TRBJ2-3,TRBD2,TRBV28
TGTGCCAGCAGTCCCGGGCCGACGGGAATTCAGTACTTC,CASSPGPTGIQYF,-,TRBJ2-4,-,TRBV28
TGTGCCAGCAGTTATGCGAGTGCCTATGGCTACACCTTC,CASSYASAYGYTF,few,TRBJ1-2,-,TRBV6-5
TGTGCCAGCAGCCGGGGAGGCTACGAGCAGTACTTC,CASSRGGYEQYF,few,TRBJ2-7,-,TRBV2
TGCGCCAGCAGCTCCGGGACTAGCGGGAGTTACGAGCAGTACTTC,CASSSGTSGSYEQYF,-,TRBJ2-7,TRBD2,TRBV5-1
TGCGCCAGCAGCCAACCCTTAAGCGGGCGACACAATGAGCAGTTCTTC,CASSQPLSGRHNEQFF,-,TRBJ2-1,-,TRBV4-1
TGTGCCAGCAGTTACGGGGTGAGGGGCAATCAGCCCCAGCATTTT,CASSYGVRGNQPQHF,few,TRBJ1-5,-,TRBV6-6
TGCAGCGTTGAACGACAGCTAAGCAATCAGCCCCAGCATTTT,CSVERQLSNQPQHF,few,TRBJ1-5,-,TRBV29-1
TGTGCCAGCAGCTTACTCCCGCTAGCGGTTCCGCGCACAGATACGCAGTATTTT,CASSLLPLAVPRTDTQYF,-,TRBJ2-3,TRBD2,TRBV7-2
TGTGCCAGCAGCTCACTAGGAACTGAAGCTTTCTTT,CASSSLGTEAFF,few,TRBJ1-1,-,TRBV7-9
TGTGCCAGCAGTCCGGACGGGGGGCAGCCCCAGCATTTT,CASSPDGGQPQHF,-,TRBJ1-5,-,TRBV6-6
TGCAGCGTCGCCCATGGGGGAGCGGGTCGATCAGATACGCAGTATTTT,CSVAHGGAGRSDTQYF,few,TRBJ2-3,-,TRBV29-1
TGCAGTGCTGCGGACAGGTACGAGCAGTACTTC,CSAADRYEQYF,few,TRBJ2-7,TRBD1,TRBV20-1
TGCGCCAGCAGCCTGGGACAGAATTACGAGCAGTACTTC,CASSLGQNYEQYF,-,TRBJ2-7,TRBD1,TRBV5-1
TGTGCCACCAGCAGAGATCGACTCTGGGTAGATGAGCAGTTCTTC,CATSRDRLWVDEQFF,-,TRBJ2-1,-,TRBV15
TGTGCCAGCAGACCGATCCGGGACACCGGCACCGGGGAGCTGTTTTTT,CASRPIRDTGTGELFF,few,TRBJ2-2,-,TRBV2
TGTGCCAGCAGGCCACAGGACACCATATATTTT,CASRPQDTIYF,few,TRBJ1-3,-,TRBV7-9
TGTGCCAGCAGCGTTAAAGATACGCAGTATTTT,CASSVKDTQYF,few,TRBJ2-3,-,TRBV9
TGTGCCAGCAGCCTGAAGATTCTGGCCGGACAGGACACTGAAGCTTTCTTT,CASSLKILAGQDTEAFF,-,TRBJ1-1,TRBD1,TRBV5-6
TGTGCCAGCAGCAAGGGACAGCGAGCTCAGCCCCAGCATTTT,CASSKGQRAQPQHF,-,TRBJ1-5,TRBD1,TRBV9
TGTGCCAGCTTGACCCGGGGAGGCAATCAGCCCCAGCATTTT,CASLTRGGNQPQHF,-,TRBJ1-5,-,TRBV28
TGTGCCAGCAGTCCGACTAGCGGGAGACTCGATACGCAGTATTTT,CASSPTSGRLDTQYF,-,TRBJ2-3,TRBD2,TRBV7-9
TGTGCCAGCAGCCCCTCGATGGGTAGCGGGAGTAATGAGCAGTTCTTC,CASSPSMGSGSNEQFF,-,TRBJ2-1,TRBD2,TRBV9
TGTGCCAGCAGGAACGACCAGGGACTAGCGGGATACTTAGATGAGCAGTTCTTC,CASRNDQGLAGYLDEQFF,few,TRBJ2-1,TRBD2,TRBV28
TGTGCCAGCAGCGTGGGAGGGGTGAACACTGAAGCTTTCTTT,CASSVGGVNTEAFF,-,TRBJ1-1,-,TRBV9
TGTGCCAGCAGCTTTCGGAACACTGAAGCTTTCTTT,CASSFRNTEAFF,-,TRBJ1-1,-,TRBV7-9
TGTGCCATCGCCTCTAGCGCTCAAGAGACCCAGTACTTC,CAIASSAQETQYF,-,TRBJ2-5,-,TRBV10-3
TGTGCCAGCAGTCCCGAGACAAGCCTCTACGAGCAGTACTTC,CASSPETSLYEQYF,once,TRBJ2-7,-,TRBV28